This entry describes one T cell receptor (beta chain). The antigen is unknown. The junction and the germline gene differ at one end; a read error may be behind it. The PCR ran on 60 Vbeta and 13 Jbeta primers. Repertoires were generated with immunoSEQ multiplex PCR, while TCRdb's copy carries only in-frame clones and drops some. The sample consists of a few hundred thousand clones, nearly 80% of them appearing once. The sample belongs to a study of cytomegalovirus exposure and HLA in healthy donors. The germline V gene has CDR1 SEHNR and CDR2 FQNEAQ (reference sequence). The CDR3 spans 12 residues. Study-level findings and limits: Follow-up analysis later connected one missense variant in DCLRE1C with trimming of TCR beta V- and J-genes.

The chain has TRBV7-9 and TRBJ2-7; D is unresolved. This clonotype was sampled from a man aged 18 to 30 in good health and CMV-seronegative. Sequenced sample: PBMCs. The CDR3 protein is CSSSRATHEQYF. The CDR3 nucleotides read TGTTCCAGCAGCCGCGCCACTCACGAGCAGTACTTC.